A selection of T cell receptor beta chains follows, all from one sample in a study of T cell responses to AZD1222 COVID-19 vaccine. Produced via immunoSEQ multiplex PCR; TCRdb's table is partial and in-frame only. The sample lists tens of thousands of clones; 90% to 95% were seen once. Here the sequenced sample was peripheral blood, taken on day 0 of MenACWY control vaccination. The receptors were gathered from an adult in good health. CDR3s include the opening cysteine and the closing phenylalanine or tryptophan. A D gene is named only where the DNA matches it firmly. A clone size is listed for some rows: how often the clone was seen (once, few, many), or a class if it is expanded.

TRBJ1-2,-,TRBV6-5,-,CASRRGTNYGYTF,TGTGCCAGCCGCCGGGGGACTAACTATGGCTACACCTTC
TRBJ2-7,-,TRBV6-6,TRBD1,CALGTGGYEQYF,TGTGCCCTCGGGACAGGGGGCTACGAGCAGTACTTC
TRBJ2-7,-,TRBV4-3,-,CASSQNAGSYEQYF,TGCGCCAGCAGCCAAAATGCAGGGTCGTACGAGCAGTACTTC
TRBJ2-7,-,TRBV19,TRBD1,CASSMGQFSYEQYF,TGTGCCAGTAGTATGGGACAGTTCTCCTACGAGCAGTACTTC
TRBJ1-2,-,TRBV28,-,CASSFGRDYGYTF,TGTGCCAGCAGTTTTGGGCGAGACTATGGCTACACCTTC
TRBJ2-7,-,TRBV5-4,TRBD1,CASSREQGSYEQYF,TGTGCCAGCAGCCGGGAACAGGGGAGCTACGAGCAGTACTTC
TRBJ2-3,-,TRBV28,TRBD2,CASRWTSGSTDTQYF,TGTGCCAGCAGATGGACTAGCGGAAGCACAGATACGCAGTATTTT
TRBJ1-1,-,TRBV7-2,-,CASSVGGTASTEAFF,TGTGCCAGCAGCGTTGGGGGGACCGCTAGTACTGAAGCTTTCTTT
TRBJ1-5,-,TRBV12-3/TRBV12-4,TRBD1,CASRGTGDQPQHF,TGTGCCAGCAGGGGGACAGGGGATCAGCCCCAGCATTTT
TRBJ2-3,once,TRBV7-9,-,CASSPPHRVADTQYF,TGTGCCAGCAGCCCGCCCCACAGGGTTGCAGATACGCAGTATTTT
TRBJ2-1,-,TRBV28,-,CASSFGGRNYLFF,TGTGCCAGCAGTTTTGGGGGCCGAAATTATCTGTTCTTC
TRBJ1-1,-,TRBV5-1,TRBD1,CASSGTGDGTEAFF,TGCGCCAGCAGCGGGACAGGGGACGGCACTGAAGCTTTCTTT
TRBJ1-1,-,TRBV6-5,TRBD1,CASSWDSINTEAFF,TGTGCCAGCAGTTGGGACAGTATAAACACTGAAGCTTTCTTT
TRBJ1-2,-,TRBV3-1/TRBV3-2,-,CASSPIVNYGYTF,TGTGCCAGCAGCCCTATTGTCAACTATGGCTACACCTTC
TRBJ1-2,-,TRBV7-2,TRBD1,CASSLDRDSGNYGYTF,TGTGCCAGCAGCTTAGACCGGGACAGTGGTAACTATGGCTACACCTTC
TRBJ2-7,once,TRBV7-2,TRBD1,CASSRDRSAYEQYF,TGTGCCAGCAGCCGGGACAGGAGCGCCTACGAGCAGTACTTC
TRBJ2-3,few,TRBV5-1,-,CASSLGGTSTDTQYF,TGCGCCAGCAGCTTGGGGGGCACTAGCACAGATACGCAGTATTTT
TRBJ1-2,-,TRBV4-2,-,CASSPSPGTTNYGYTF,TGTGCCAGCAGCCCATCTCCCGGGACAACTAACTATGGCTACACCTTC
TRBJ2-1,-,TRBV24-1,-,CATSVMGRDNNEQFF,TGTGCCACCAGTGTCATGGGGAGGGACAACAATGAGCAGTTCTTC
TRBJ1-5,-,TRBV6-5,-,CASSLNRVLNQPQHF,TGTGCCAGCAGTTTGAACAGGGTTTTGAATCAGCCCCAGCATTTT
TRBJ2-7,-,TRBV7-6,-,CASSSRTRGDYEQYF,TGTGCCAGCAGCAGTCGGACAAGGGGGGACTACGAGCAGTACTTC
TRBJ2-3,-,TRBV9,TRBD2,CASSQRGSRADTQYF,TGTGCCAGCAGCCAGCGGGGCTCCCGGGCGGATACGCAGTATTTT
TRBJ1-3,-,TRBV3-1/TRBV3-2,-,CASSQDSALHSGNTIYF,TGTGCCAGCAGCCAAGATTCCGCCTTACACTCTGGAAACACCATATATTTT
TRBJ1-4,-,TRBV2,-,CASTAGTNEKLFF,TGTGCCAGCACAGCAGGAACTAATGAAAAACTGTTTTTT
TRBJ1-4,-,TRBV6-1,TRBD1,CASSARGEATNEKLFF,TGTGCCAGCAGTGCCAGGGGGGAAGCAACTAATGAAAAACTGTTTTTT
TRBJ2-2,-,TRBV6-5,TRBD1,CASSSGQGATGELFF,TGTGCCAGCAGCTCAGGACAGGGGGCGACCGGGGAGCTGTTTTTT
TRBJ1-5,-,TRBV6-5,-,CASSLTLRQPQHF,TGTGCCAGCAGTTTAACGCTTCGTCAGCCCCAGCATTTT
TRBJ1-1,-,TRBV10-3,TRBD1,CATGDRVNTEAFF,TGTGCCACCGGGGACAGAGTGAACACTGAAGCTTTCTTT
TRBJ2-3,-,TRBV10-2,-,CASSESGYTDTQYF,TGCGCCAGCAGTGAGTCTGGTTACACAGATACGCAGTATTTT
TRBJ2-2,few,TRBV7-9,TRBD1,CASSAGTGNLGELFF,TGTGCCAGCAGCGCTGGGACAGGGAACCTAGGGGAGCTGTTTTTT
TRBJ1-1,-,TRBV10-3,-,CASRRTNTEAFF,TGTGCCAGCAGGAGAACGAACACTGAAGCTTTCTTT
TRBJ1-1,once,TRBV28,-,CASSLSWGAGTEAFF,TGTGCCAGCAGTTTATCTTGGGGGGCTGGGACTGAAGCTTTCTTT
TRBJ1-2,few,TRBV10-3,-,CAISEIGDVDGYTF,TGTGCCATCAGTGAGATAGGGGATGTCGATGGCTACACCTTC